This TCR beta chain is drawn from a study of OX40 agonist ivuxolimab in advanced cancers. As for the study more broadly: Ivuxolimab was a fully human IgG2 agonistic monoclonal antibody targeting the costimulatory receptor OX40 (CD134). The point of sequencing TCRbeta in the periphery was to test whether ivuxolimab changed TCR sequence diversity and drove clonal T-cell expansion. Intravenous ivuxolimab was administered to patients every 2 weeks at six dose levels: 0.01, 0.1, 0.3, 1.5, 3 and 10 mg/kg. Of the 50 or so patients in dose escalation, about 20 had hepatocellular carcinoma, some 15 had melanoma, 9 had renal cell carcinoma and 9 had head and neck cancer. Partial responses occurred in three dose-escalation patients: two with cutaneous melanoma and one with hepatocellular carcinoma. The monotherapy dose-escalation portion (N ≈ 55 patients) of the phase I ivuxolimab trial is reported in the paper. A male proportion of nearly 85% and a mean age of about 60 years, ranging from about 23 to 90, were recorded for the dose-escalation cohort. Patients were allowed to have had prior anti-PD-1, anti-PD-L1 or anti-CTLA-4 therapy, and approximately 40% of the dose-escalation patients had previously received checkpoint inhibitors. Study-wide conclusions, independent of this receptor: In the 0.1-3.0 mg/kg groups, partial responders had among the lowest normalized peripheral clonal expansion, particularly in CD8+ T cells. Low levels of normalized T-cell clonal expansion were also seen in some patients who did not respond. After ivuxolimab, more expanded clones were found on average in CD8+ T cells than in CD4+ T cells. The antigen specificity of the peripheral T cells that underwent clonal expansion was not determined. At doses of 0.1 to 3.0 mg/kg, clonal expansion of both CD4+ and CD8+ blood T cells was observed from baseline to week 6.

For sequencing of the TCRbeta CDR3 region, genomic DNA was extracted from the sorted cells. TCRbeta CDR3 regions were sequenced using the immunoSEQ Assay. Drawn from immuneACCESS, this table holds only the in-frame rearrangements with V and J called that TCRdb kept. Clones are partly lost; checked studies trace under half to an unresolved V gene and leave the rest unexplained. Across this sample there are 74,000 or so clones, with 89% seen only once. In total, the top ten clones hold more than 8% of the sample. Patients with autoimmune disease history or receiving systemic immunosuppression were excluded from the trial. In every dose cohort, peripheral blood was drawn for TCR sequencing at baseline, cycle 4 day 1, and cycle 7 day 1. The samples were drawn from a first-in-human, open-label, multicenter phase I dose-escalation trial of ivuxolimab. The trial enrolled adults with locally advanced or metastatic head and neck squamous cell, hepatocellular, melanoma or renal cell carcinoma. Before TCR sequencing, CD4+ and CD8+ T cells were separately sorted from peripheral blood.

Regarding this clone: The specificity of this receptor is unknown. No quality values exist for individual bases; no much larger clone is one base distant.

The CDR3 sequence holds 16 residues, the cysteine and phenylalanine included. Kept here is only the CDR3 DNA, which spans 48 bases and is read in frame from base 1. The germline V gene yields WSHSY for CDR1 and SAAADI for CDR2. V is shortened by 2 bases, J by 8 bases, and the region joining them spans 18 bases. The sequence is built from TRBV10-2 and TRBJ1-4; too little of a D gene remains to name it. The sample was CD4+ or CD8+ T cells sorted from blood, taken in a trial of the OX40 agonist ivuxolimab. This clonotype was sampled from an adult with an advanced solid tumor such as melanoma, head and neck, liver or kidney cancer. The base sequence is TGCGCCAGCAGTGAGATGGTCGGCAGGAATGGAGAAAAACTGTTTTTT. This gives the protein CASSEMVGRNGEKLFF.